The 32 T cell receptor beta chains below were found in one sample sequenced in a study of blood T cell repertoires in COVID-19. Measured with immunoSEQ multiplex PCR; TCRdb has only the in-frame clones, and not every one. This sample has some 140,000 clones, with roughly 80% found just once. The sequencing input was peripheral blood. The receptor set was obtained from a man aged 55-75 years with acute or convalescent COVID-19.

The chain couples TRBV18 to TRBJ2-5; D may be TRBD2 (5 bases). Germline loops: CDR1 KGHSH, CDR2 LQKENI. This CDR3 region has 15 residues. V lost 5 bases to trimming and J lost 2 bases, with 15 bases between them. The DNA of the CDR3 is TGTGCCAGCTCAGGAGATCGGACTTTGCAAGAGACCCAGTACTTC. It specifies CASSGDRTLQETQYF.

This rearrangement joins TRBV11-2 to TRBJ2-7; D possibly corresponds to TRBD2 (5 bases). Germline lookup yields CDR1 SGHAT and CDR2 FQNNGV. V dropped 5 bases and J dropped 5 bases, with 7 bases sitting between them. The CDR3 runs to 11 residues. The CDR3 nucleotides read TGTGCCAGCAGCGCGACTAACGAGCAGTACTTC. This gives the protein CASSATNEQYF.

The chain combines TRBV11-2 with TRBJ1-4; no clear D gene. This CDR3 spans 15 amino acids. Germline CDR1 reads SGHAT; CDR2 reads FQNNGV. With 0 bases removed from V and 8 bases from J, the gap between germline ends came to 13 bases. CDR3 nucleotides: TGTGCCAGCAGCTTAGATCGGTCCCCTTCGGAAAAACTGTTTTTT. It specifies CASSLDRSPSEKLFF.

V usage is TRBV11-2 and J usage is TRBJ2-7; the D gene is possibly TRBD2 (6 bases). CDR3 length: 14 amino acids. The germline V gene has CDR1 SGHAT and CDR2 FQNNGV. V lost 5 bases, J lost 3 bases, and 14 bases lay in between. DNA for the CDR3: TGTGCCAGCAGCGGCTCAGGTAGCGGCTACGAGCAGTACTTC. Translation gives CASSGSGSGYEQYF.

The genes are TRBV6-4 and TRBJ2-1, with D possibly TRBD2 on 5 matching bases. Germline V gene data show CDR1 as MRHNA and CDR2 as SNTAGT. V was pared by 5 bases and J by 0 bases, with 11 bases between. The CDR3 runs to 15 residues. Here the CDR3 reads CASSISGSSYNEQFF. The CDR3 DNA is TGTGCCAGCAGTATAAGCGGTAGCTCCTACAATGAGCAGTTCTTC.

The chain carries TRBV3-1 (or the pseudogene TRBV3-2) and TRBJ1-2, with 9 bases identical to TRBD1. Germline V gene lookup returns CDR1 LGHDT and CDR2 YNNKEL (reference sequence). The CDR3 spans 20 residues. V lost 3 bases, J lost 3 bases, and 20 bases stayed unmatched. The CDR3 loop reads CASSHLQRTLLWTGDYGYTF. The CDR3, as DNA: TGTGCCAGCAGCCACTTACAAAGAACCCTTTTATGGACAGGGGACTATGGCTACACCTTC.

The chain joins TRBV5-1 to TRBJ2-2; TRBD2 aligns across 13 bases. Germline values: CDR1 SGHRS, CDR2 YFSETQ. The V and J ends lost 3 bases and 4 bases, in that order; junction bases with no gene match: 6. The CDR3 length is 17 residues. The DNA for the CDR3 is TGCGCCAGCAGCTGGGAGACTAGCGGGAGGTCCACCGGGGAGCTGTTTTTT. Its translation: CASSWETSGRSTGELFF. The entire variable domain, with the rest obtained from reference TRBV5-1 and TRBJ2-2, is as follows: KAGVTQTPRYLIKTRGQQVTLSCSPISGHRSVSWYQQTPGQGLQFLFEYFSETQRNKGNFPGRFSGRQFSNSRSEMNVSTLELGDSALYLCASSWETSGRSTGELFFGEGSRLTVL.

V and J are TRBV6-1 and TRBJ1-1, with D unclear. Trimming removed 3 bases at V and 0 bases at J, with 11 bases between. This CDR3 is built from 15 residues. CDR1 MNHNS and CDR2 SASEGT come from the germline V gene. The CDR3 reads CASSDLGRLNTEAFF. Here the CDR3 DNA reads TGTGCCAGCAGTGATTTGGGGAGGCTGAACACTGAAGCTTTCTTT.

The CDR3 spells CSVERNGAGTQYF. The CDR3 nucleotides read TGCAGCGTTGAAAGGAATGGCGCAGGTACGCAGTATTTT. V usage is TRBV29-1 and J usage is TRBJ2-3; D is unresolved. CDR1 is SQVTM and CDR2 is ANQGSEA in the germline V gene. The ends were cut back, 2 bases at V and 8 bases at J, with 14 bases in the middle. The CDR3 runs to 13 residues.

The rearrangement joins TRBV19 to TRBJ1-6, with D maybe TRBD1 (5 bases). The CDR3 spans 15 residues. The V end was cut by 5 bases, the J end by 1 base, with 9 bases between. CDR1 and CDR2 (germline): LNHDA, SQIVND (reference sequence). In DNA form, the CDR3 reads TGTGCCAGTAGTGAGACAGCTTCCTATAATTCACCCCTCCACTTT. Its protein product is CASSETASYNSPLHF.

This chain joins TRBV5-6 and TRBJ1-2, with D possibly being TRBD1 (5 bases). The CDR3 runs to 15 residues. Germline CDR1 and CDR2: SGHDT and YYEEEE. V lost 6 bases to trimming and J lost 5 bases, with 20 bases between them. The CDR3 sequence: CASILESSGVYGYTF. The DNA of the CDR3 is TGTGCCAGCATCCTAGAGTCTTCGGGGGTTTATGGCTACACCTTC.

V gene TRBV19 combines with J gene TRBJ2-2, with TRBD2 as a possible D gene (5 bases). Per the germline V gene, CDR1 is LNHDA and CDR2 is SQIVND (reference sequence). The CDR3 has 15 residues. V lost 0 bases, J lost 7 bases, and 12 bases lay in between. The CDR3, as DNA: TGTGCCAGTAGTATAGACAGGAGGAAGAACGGGGAGCTGTTTTTT. It encodes CASSIDRRKNGELFF.

The chain combines TRBV19 with TRBJ2-3; D gene uncertain. Trimming removed 3 bases from V and 3 bases from J, with 13 bases in between. The CDR3 loop spans 15 amino acids. Germline V gene sequence: CDR1 LNHDA, CDR2 SQIVND (reference sequence). The CDR3 sequence: CASSMPGTATDTQYF. In DNA form, the CDR3 reads TGTGCCAGTAGTATGCCCGGTACCGCAACAGATACGCAGTATTTT.

CDR3 nucleotides: TGTGCCATCAGTGAGGCGGCCGGGACAGCTTACAATGAGCAGTTCTTC. Translated: CAISEAAGTAYNEQFF. The rearrangement joins TRBV10-3 to TRBJ2-1; TRBD1 matches at 7 bases. The germline V gene has CDR1 ENHRY and CDR2 SYGVKD. V shed 2 bases, J shed 4 bases, and the junction held 8 bases outside the gene matches. The CDR3 loop spans 16 amino acids.

The V and J genes are TRBV28 and TRBJ1-3, with D maybe TRBD1 (5 bases). Trimming removed 6 bases from V and 0 bases from J, with 12 bases in between. The CDR3 runs to 15 residues. From germline, CDR1 is MDHEN and CDR2 SYDVKM. CDR3 DNA: TGTGCCAGCAGGGGAGGGACCTTCTCTGGAAACACCATATATTTT. This sequence encodes CASRGGTFSGNTIYF.

The sample holds one count of this clone. The chain joins TRBV18 to TRBJ2-5; 8 bases match TRBD1. The CDR3 contains 13 residues. The germline CDR1 and CDR2 sequences are KGHSH and LQKENI. The trim removed 6 bases at V and 3 bases at J, leaving 3 bases unmatched. CDR3 coding DNA: TGTGCCAGCTCGCTGGGACAGGAAGAGACCCAGTACTTC. Its protein is CASSLGQEETQYF.

The V call is TRBV18, the J call TRBJ1-2, with 7 positions matching TRBD1. Germline CDR1 KGHSH, CDR2 LQKENI. V dropped 5 bases and J dropped 2; count of bases not matched to a gene: 2. The CDR3 spans 13 residues. The CDR3 nucleotides read TGTGCCAGCTCATCGGACAGGAACTATGGCTACACCTTC. Protein: CASSSDRNYGYTF.

V usage is TRBV2 and J usage is TRBJ2-1; unclear D gene. Germline CDR1 SNHLY, CDR2 FYNNEI. The length of the CDR3 is 16 residues. The germline V and J ends were trimmed by 4 bases and 0 bases, with 13 bases remaining between them. The CDR3 sequence is CASSAHSLSSYNEQFF. The CDR3 DNA reads as TGTGCCAGCAGTGCCCACAGCCTAAGCTCCTACAATGAGCAGTTCTTC.

The genes are TRBV4-2 and TRBJ2-5; no definite D call. The length of the CDR3 is 13 residues. Germline loops: CDR1 LGHNA, CDR2 YNFKEQ. V lost 0 bases to trimming and J lost 5 bases, with 7 bases between them. The CDR3 here is CASSQETRETQYF. The CDR3 DNA follows: TGTGCCAGCAGCCAAGAGACTCGGGAGACCCAGTACTTC.

The V call is TRBV11-2, the J call TRBJ2-2, with TRBD1 identical over 7 bases. The ends lost 6 bases at V and 4 bases at J; junction bases unmatched: 11. The CDR3 loop spans 16 amino acids. Per the germline V gene, CDR1 is SGHAT and CDR2 is FQNNGV. CDR3 amino acids: CASRWQGGAGTGELFF. As DNA, the CDR3 is TGTGCCAGCAGGTGGCAAGGGGGCGCGGGCACCGGGGAGCTGTTTTTT.

This chain connects TRBV5-6 to TRBJ2-2; TRBD2 aligns across 8 bases. The junction had 7 bases not matched to a gene; V was cut back by 0 bases and J by 3 bases. The CDR3 length is 17 residues. In germline, CDR1 is SGHDT, CDR2 YYEEEE. CDR3 coding DNA: TGTGCCAGCAGCTTGGGACTAGCGTACGGGGACACCGGGGAGCTGTTTTTT. Its translation is CASSLGLAYGDTGELFF.

The count of this clone is one. The chain employs TRBV10-3 and TRBJ2-7; no definite D call. The CDR3 sequence is 13 residues long. Trimming took 4 bases from V and 7 from J, leaving 14 bases between them. The V gene's germline CDR1 is ENHRY and CDR2 SYGVKD. This CDR3 is CAISGLPVREQYF. CDR3 bases: TGTGCCATCAGTGGACTCCCGGTAAGGGAGCAGTACTTC.

V and J are TRBV3-1 (or the pseudogene TRBV3-2) and TRBJ2-2; TRBD2 aligns across 12 bases. Trimming removed 1 base from V and 7 bases from J; junction bases left unmatched: 7. Germline CDR1 is LGHDT and CDR2 is YNNKEL (reference sequence). This CDR3 is built from 17 residues. The DNA for the CDR3 is TGTGCCAGCAGCCAAGCCCGTCTAGCGGGAGGGGTCGGGGAGCTGTTTTTT. Its protein is CASSQARLAGGVGELFF.

The V and J genes are TRBV19 and TRBJ2-5; 7 nucleotides agree with TRBD2. Trimming at V came to 5 bases and at J to 2 bases, leaving 5 bases not matched to a gene. The CDR3 is 14 amino acids. Germline values: CDR1 LNHDA, CDR2 SQIVND (reference sequence). The CDR3: CASSSLADQETQYF. The CDR3 DNA sequence: TGTGCCAGTAGTTCCCTAGCGGATCAAGAGACCCAGTACTTC.

The chain combines TRBV5-1 with TRBJ2-5; the match to TRBD2 covers 10 bases. The trim removed 4 bases at V and 0 bases at J, leaving 6 bases unmatched. The CDR3 is made up of 16 amino acids. CDR1 SGHRS and CDR2 YFSETQ come from the germline V gene. The CDR3 region has the DNA TGCGCCAGCAGCCGCGGACTAGCGGAGTACCAAGAGACCCAGTACTTC. Amino acids: CASSRGLAEYQETQYF.

V usage is TRBV5-5 and J usage is TRBJ1-2; TRBD1 is a possible D gene (5 bases). The V end was cut by 0 bases, the J end by 3 bases, with 15 bases between. Looked up from germline, CDR1 is SGHKS and CDR2 is YYEKEE (reference sequence). The CDR3 runs 16 residues. For the CDR3, the DNA is TGTGCCAGCAGCTTGGCAACGTGGGGGGTAGACTATGGCTACACCTTC. Amino acid sequence: CASSLATWGVDYGYTF.

This chain uses TRBV6-5 with TRBJ2-7; TRBD1 might be the D (6 bases). With 4 bases removed from V and 3 bases from J, the gap between germline ends came to 10 bases. This CDR3 is 13 amino acids long. Germline CDR1 and CDR2: MNHEY and SVGAGI. CDR3 bases: TGTGCCAGCAGTTCAACAGGGCTCTACGAGCAGTACTTC. Encoded protein: CASSSTGLYEQYF.

This clone has a single count. V is TRBV20-1 and J is TRBJ2-7; TRBD1 matches 7 bases. The CDR3 loop spans 15 amino acids. The germline V gene encodes CDR1 DFQATT and CDR2 SNEGSKA (reference sequence). Trimming removed 3 bases from V and 3 bases from J; junction bases left unmatched: 11. The CDR3 nucleotides are TGCAGTGCTAGTCGACGACAGGGTTTCTTCTACGAGCAGTACTTC. Protein: CSASRRQGFFYEQYF.

The chain uses TRBV5-5 and TRBJ1-3; 7 nucleotides agree with TRBD1. The germline CDR1 and CDR2 sequences are SGHKS and YYEKEE (reference sequence). J gave up 1 base and V 3 bases, and 4 bases lay outside the gene matches. CDR3 size: 15 residues. The CDR3 loop reads CASSSDRESGNTIYF. The CDR3 nucleotides read TGTGCCAGCAGCTCCGACAGGGAATCTGGAAACACCATATATTTT.

The chain combines TRBV9 with TRBJ2-5, with 9 bases that match TRBD1. The CDR3 consists of 16 residues. V trimming: 4 bases; J trimming: 5 bases; junction bases outside the gene matches: 12. Germline lookup yields CDR1 SGDLS and CDR2 YYNGEE. CDR3 sequence: CASSLFLTGGLETQYF. The CDR3 DNA follows: TGTGCCAGCAGCCTTTTTTTGACAGGGGGGCTGGAGACCCAGTACTTC.

The J gene is TRBJ1-6, the V gene TRBV6-5; unclear D gene. Germline CDR1 reads MNHEY; CDR2 reads SVGAGI. The V end lost 4 bases, the J end lost 0 bases, and 10 bases lay between the germline ends. The CDR3 runs to 16 residues. The CDR3 sequence is CASSFKWSSYNSPLHF. The DNA for the CDR3 is TGTGCCAGCAGTTTTAAATGGAGCTCCTATAATTCACCCCTCCACTTT.

The rearrangement uses TRBV27 and TRBJ1-4, with D perhaps TRBD1 (6 bases). The length of the CDR3 is 15 residues. Per the germline V gene, CDR1 is MNHEY and CDR2 is SMNVEV (reference sequence). Between the trimmed V and J ends, which lost 0 bases and 7 bases, there was a span of 12 bases. The CDR3 region has the DNA TGTGCCAGCAGTTTATCTTGGGGGCTTAGTGAAAAACTGTTTTTT. It codes for CASSLSWGLSEKLFF.